The next 31 T cell receptor beta chains were all read from a single sample in a study of OX40 agonist ivuxolimab in advanced cancers. Sequencing was performed with immunoSEQ multiplex PCR; in TCRdb, only in-frame clones are kept and a portion is missing. This table has about 77,000 clones, 85% to 90% appearing once. Source: CD4+ or CD8+ T cells sorted from blood, taken in a trial of the OX40 agonist ivuxolimab. These TCRs come from an adult with an advanced solid tumor such as melanoma, head and neck, liver or kidney cancer.

This clone occurred once. The rearrangement uses TRBV25-1 and TRBJ2-7; possible D gene TRBD2, 5 bases. The CDR3 is 13 residues long. Germline CDR1 MGHDK, CDR2 SYGVNS. The V gene lost 7 bases and the J gene lost 3 bases, with 13 bases spanning the gap. The chain's CDR3 is CASTPGEFYEQYF. The CDR3 nucleotides are TGTGCCAGCACTCCCGGGGAGTTCTACGAGCAGTACTTC.

This chain links TRBV5-4 with TRBJ1-2; tentatively, D is TRBD1 (5 bases). This CDR3 is 14 amino acids long. The germline CDR1 and CDR2 sequences are SGHNT and YYREEE (reference sequence). V was trimmed by 4 bases and J by 4 bases, leaving 14 bases between them. The CDR3 DNA reads as TGTGCCAGCAGCCCAGGTTCCCAGGGCTATGGCTACACCTTC. Its protein is CASSPGSQGYGYTF.

The table lists this clone with a count of one. The rearrangement uses TRBV7-2 and TRBJ1-2, with D tentatively TRBD1 (6 bases). The CDR3 spans 16 residues. Germline V gene sequence: CDR1 SGHTA, CDR2 FQGNSA. V shed 3 bases and J shed 2 bases, with 16 bases lying between them. The DNA of the CDR3 is TGTGCCAGCAGCTTCCAAACAGGGACTCGGAACTATGGCTACACCTTC. This encodes CASSFQTGTRNYGYTF.

The CDR3 loop reads CASSGTGGSYNEQFF. DNA for the CDR3: TGCGCCAGCAGCGGTACAGGGGGCTCCTACAATGAGCAGTTCTTC. The chain has TRBV5-1 and TRBJ2-1; 8 bases agree with TRBD1. Germline V gives CDR1 SGHRS, CDR2 YFSETQ. V shed 4 bases, J shed 0 bases, and the junction held 3 bases outside the gene matches. The CDR3 has 15 amino acids.

The genes are TRBV27 and TRBJ2-7; D not certain. Trimming stripped 2 bases from V and 2 bases from J, with 13 bases between. The CDR3 is 15 residues long. The germline gives CDR1 MNHEY, CDR2 SMNVEV (reference sequence). For the CDR3, the DNA is TGTGCCAGCAGTTTAAAGCCCTACTCTACCTACGAGCAGTACTTC. Protein: CASSLKPYSTYEQYF.

The chain links TRBV4-3 to TRBJ2-1, with D perhaps TRBD2 (6 bases). The CDR3 consists of 15 residues. The V end lost 0 bases, the J end lost 8 bases, and 14 bases lay between the germline ends. CDR1 is LGHNA, CDR2 YSLEER, per germline. CDR3 nucleotide sequence: TGCGCCAGCAGCCAAGAGTTTTGGGGGGACGATGAGCAGTTCTTC. Its translation is CASSQEFWGDDEQFF.

The chain carries TRBV18 and TRBJ2-1, with 9 bases aligning to TRBD1. CDR1 KGHSH and CDR2 LQKENI come from the germline V gene. V gave up 2 bases and J gave up 9 bases; unmatched junction bases: 5. This CDR3 has 14 residues. CDR3 residues: CASSPSGQGSEQFF. In nucleotides, the CDR3 is TGTGCCAGCTCACCATCCGGACAGGGGTCTGAGCAGTTCTTC.

Only one count was recorded for this clone. V gene TRBV5-1 combines with J gene TRBJ1-3; TRBD1 is a possible D gene (5 bases). Trimming took off 4 bases at V and 0 bases at J, with 8 bases between the two ends. The length of the CDR3 is 14 residues. CDR1 is SGHRS, CDR2 YFSETQ, per germline. This chain's CDR3 is CASSEQGSGNTIYF. The CDR3 DNA reads TGCGCCAGCAGCGAGCAGGGCTCTGGAAACACCATATATTTT.

V usage is TRBV5-4 and J usage is TRBJ1-2; no clear D gene. Trimming took off 0 bases at V and 4 bases at J, with 10 bases between the two ends. This CDR3 contains 14 residues. From germline, CDR1 is SGHNT and CDR2 YYREEE (reference sequence). CDR3 DNA: TGTGCCAGCAGCTTGGGAAGGGCGGGCTATGGCTACACCTTC. It is translated as CASSLGRAGYGYTF.

The chain has TRBV27 and TRBJ2-1, with no clear D. There are 11 residues in the CDR3. V shed 6 bases and J shed 7 bases, with 7 bases lying between them. Germline loops: CDR1 MNHEY, CDR2 SMNVEV (reference sequence). The CDR3 sequence is CASSLGNEQFF. CDR3 nucleotide sequence: TGTGCCAGCAGCCTAGGGAATGAGCAGTTCTTC.

This clone was seen once. The V and J genes are TRBV6-5 and TRBJ2-3; D is perhaps TRBD1 (5 bases). This CDR3 region has 15 residues. The V gene's germline CDR1 is MNHEY and CDR2 SVGAGI. Trimming stripped 4 bases from V and 2 bases from J, with 13 bases between. The CDR3 bases are TGTGCCAGCAGTTCCCAGGGCTCGAACACAGATACGCAGTATTTT. As protein: CASSSQGSNTDTQYF.

The V and J genes are TRBV7-9 and TRBJ2-5; D ambiguous. Gene TRBJ2-7 matches the end of the DNA better, so the J call may be wrong. The germline CDR1 and CDR2 sequences are SEHNR and FQNEAQ (reference sequence). The CDR3 length is 15 residues. The CDR3 spells CASSLGTWQTYEQYF. The CDR3 region has the DNA TGTGCCAGCAGCTTAGGAACTTGGCAAACCTACGAGCAGTACTTC.

This sequence joins TRBV7-2 and TRBJ1-1; D remains unclear. Germline CDR1 reads SGHTA; CDR2 reads FQGNSA. The CDR3 totals 14 residues. Trimming cost V 1 base and J 4 bases, with 10 bases left between them. The CDR3 region is CASSLVGVGTEAFF. Here the CDR3 DNA reads TGTGCCAGCAGCTTAGTCGGGGTAGGCACTGAAGCTTTCTTT. Complete variable domain (other parts from reference TRBV7-2 and TRBJ1-1): GAGVSQSPSNKVTEKGKDVELRCDPISGHTALYWYRQSLGQGLEFLIYFQGNSAPDKSGLPSDRFSAERTGGSVSTLTIQRTQQEDSAVYLCASSLVGVGTEAFFGQGTRLTVV.

This chain uses TRBV11-2 with TRBJ2-7; TRBD2 matches 12 bases. Germline CDR1 reads SGHAT; CDR2 reads FQNNGV. The length of the CDR3 is 17 residues. Trimming took 5 bases from V and 3 from J; bases not matched to a gene: 11. CDR3 sequence reads: CASSPRGPSGGGYEQYF. Written as DNA, the CDR3 is TGTGCCAGCAGCCCCCGGGGCCCTAGCGGGGGGGGCTACGAGCAGTACTTC.

CDR3 region: CASSVGPPRGEKLFF. CDR3 DNA sequence: TGTGCCAGCAGCGTAGGCCCCCCCCGGGGCGAAAAACTGTTTTTT. The rearrangement joins TRBV9 to TRBJ1-4; TRBD1 might be the D (5 bases). V was trimmed by 0 bases and J by 8 bases, leaving 14 bases between them. Germline V gene lookup returns CDR1 SGDLS and CDR2 YYNGEE. The CDR3 is 15 amino acids.

The rearrangement uses TRBV7-2 and TRBJ1-6, with D maybe TRBD1 (6 bases). Germline V gene sequence: CDR1 SGHTA, CDR2 FQGNSA. The CDR3 totals 14 residues. Trimming shortened V by 3 bases and J by 11 bases, and 14 bases separated the two germline ends. The CDR3 DNA follows: TGTGCCAGCAGCTTGGATCCAGGGGTTGCACCCCTCCACTTT. Translating gives CASSLDPGVAPLHF.

The sample holds one count of this clone. The rearrangement links TRBV5-7 to TRBJ2-2; the D gene could be TRBD1 or TRBD2 (5 bases each). TRBV5-7 is reported as an ORF; its role is uncertain. V lost 10 bases, J lost 0 bases, and 16 bases lay in between. The CDR3 runs 15 residues. CDR3 residues: CAGGWARANTGELFF. The CDR3 DNA sequence: TGTGCCGGGGGTTGGGCGAGAGCGAACACCGGGGAGCTGTTTTTT.

The V call is TRBV4-2, the J call TRBJ2-3; tentatively, D is TRBD2 (6 bases). Trimming shortened V by 1 base and J by 2 bases, and 10 bases separated the two germline ends. CDR3 length: 15 amino acids. Per the germline V gene, CDR1 is LGHNA and CDR2 is YNFKEQ. CDR3 region: CASSQGAGPTDTQYF. The DNA of the CDR3 is TGTGCCAGCAGCCAAGGGGCGGGGCCCACAGATACGCAGTATTTT.

This clone was seen a handful of times. This specimen includes other DNA sequences encoding the same CDR3. This rearrangement joins TRBV7-2 to TRBJ2-1, with TRBD2 identical over 11 bases. The CDR3 totals 15 residues. After removal of 6 bases from V and 4 bases from J, the junction contained 5 bases not matched to a gene. Germline V lookup: CDR1 SGHTA, CDR2 FQGNSA. The CDR3, as DNA: TGTGCCAGCAGTTCACCTAGCGGGGGGTACAATGAGCAGTTCTTC. It codes for CASSSPSGGYNEQFF. The full variable domain, with the rest looked up from reference TRBV7-2 and TRBJ2-1, is GAGVSQSPSNKVTEKGKDVELRCDPISGHTALYWYRQSLGQGLEFLIYFQGNSAPDKSGLPSDRFSAERTGGSVSTLTIQRTQQEDSAVYLCASSSPSGGYNEQFFGPGTRLTVL.

A single count supports this clone. This chain uses TRBV5-4 with TRBJ1-2; D is possibly TRBD1 (6 bases). This CDR3 spans 14 amino acids. Trimming left V 0 bases short and J 8 bases short, with 14 bases between. Germline values: CDR1 SGHNT, CDR2 YYREEE (reference sequence). The CDR3: CASSLVPGVSGYTF. CDR3 nucleotides: TGTGCCAGCAGCTTGGTTCCAGGGGTGTCCGGCTACACCTTC.

The chain has TRBV29-1 and TRBJ2-7, with 7 bases fitting TRBD1. CDR1 and CDR2 (germline): SQVTM, ANQGSEA. This CDR3 has 12 residues. The J segment lost 2 bases and the V segment lost 8 bases, leaving 6 bases of the junction unmatched. The DNA for the CDR3 is TGCAGCACCTCGACAGGGCCCTACGAGCAGTACTTC. Translated: CSTSTGPYEQYF.

The chain links TRBV6-6 to TRBJ2-5; D not resolved. V was cut by 2 bases and J by 5 bases, with 9 bases left in between. Germline CDR1 reads MNHNY; CDR2 reads SVGAGI (reference sequence). The CDR3 has 13 residues. CDR3 protein: CASSYNSEETQYF. The CDR3, as DNA: TGTGCCAGCAGTTACAACTCAGAGGAGACCCAGTACTTC.

The V call is TRBV27, the J call TRBJ1-4; TRBD1 might be the D (5 bases). The CDR3 contains 15 residues. Trimming pared 2 bases from V and 8 bases from J, leaving 15 bases between. Germline CDR1 and CDR2: MNHEY and SMNVEV (reference sequence). This chain's CDR3 is CASSLVGQGEEKLFF. The CDR3 nucleotides are TGTGCCAGCAGTTTAGTAGGTCAGGGTGAGGAAAAACTGTTTTTT.

This sequence joins TRBV7-2 and TRBJ2-6, with TRBD2 matching over 7 bases. Per germline, CDR1 SGHTA and CDR2 FQGNSA. Trimming cost V 5 bases and J 4 bases; bases outside gene matches: 2. The CDR3 sequence is 14 residues long. CDR3 loop: CASSGEGGANVLTF. For the CDR3, the DNA is TGTGCCAGCAGCGGGGAGGGCGGGGCCAACGTCCTGACTTTC.

The chain has TRBV7-9 and TRBJ1-6; D might be TRBD1 (5 bases). The CDR3 consists of 14 residues. Trimming cost V 1 base and J 7 bases, with 8 bases left between them. The germline V gene has CDR1 SEHNR and CDR2 FQNEAQ (reference sequence). The CDR3 loop is CASSLDGANSPLHF. As DNA, the CDR3 is TGTGCCAGCAGCTTAGATGGGGCGAATTCACCCCTCCACTTT.

The table lists this clone with a few counts. The chain has TRBV5-1 and TRBJ1-6; possible D gene TRBD1, 6 bases. The CDR3 is made up of 16 amino acids. V lost 4 bases to trimming and J lost 6 bases, with 17 bases between them. Germline values: CDR1 SGHRS, CDR2 YFSETQ. The DNA of the CDR3 is TGCGCCAGCAGCAATGGGTGGGGGGCGCTTAATTCACCCCTCCACTTT. Its translation is CASSNGWGALNSPLHF.

The chain joins TRBV5-6 to TRBJ1-3; no reliable D call. V was pared by 3 bases and J by 0 bases, with 10 bases between. The CDR3 is 15 amino acids. The germline gives CDR1 SGHDT, CDR2 YYEEEE. CDR3 amino acids: CASSSGRISGNTIYF. The CDR3 nucleotides read TGTGCCAGCAGCTCGGGTCGGATCTCTGGAAACACCATATATTTT.

V gene TRBV11-1 combines with J gene TRBJ1-2; D may be TRBD1 (5 bases). The CDR3 is 16 residues long. V was shortened by 1 base and J by 8 bases, with 20 bases between the two germline ends. Germline V lookup: CDR1 SGHAT, CDR2 FQDESV (reference sequence). The CDR3 nucleotides are TGTGCCAGCAGCTTAGAGGCTACGGGGCAGTTCCGCGGCTACACCTTC. Its translation: CASSLEATGQFRGYTF.

The chain combines TRBV27 with TRBJ1-3; the D is unclear. The germline V and J ends were trimmed by 4 bases and 1 base, with 5 bases remaining between them. The CDR3 consists of 13 residues. Germline CDR1 MNHEY, CDR2 SMNVEV (reference sequence). The CDR3 loop is CASSSPSGNTIYF. The CDR3 DNA reads TGTGCCAGCAGTTCCCCATCTGGAAACACCATATATTTT.

V and J are TRBV19 and TRBJ2-7; TRBD1 matches 9 bases. The CDR3 totals 15 residues. V was clipped by 1 base and J by 6 bases; unmatched bases: 7. The germline CDR1 and CDR2 sequences are LNHDA and SQIVND (reference sequence). Written as DNA, the CDR3 is TGTGCCAGTAGTATAGCGGGGGACAGGGTGTCCGAGCAGTACTTC. Amino acid sequence: CASSIAGDRVSEQYF. Based on the CDR3 plus reference TRBV19 and TRBJ2-7, the full variable domain is DGGITQSPKYLFRKEGQNVTLSCEQNLNHDAMYWYRQDPGQGLRLIYYSQIVNDFQKGDIAEGYSVSREKKESFPLTVTSAQKNPTAFYLCASSIAGDRVSEQYFGPGTRLTVT.

The chain joins TRBV7-2 to TRBJ1-1; weak D call: TRBD1 (6 bases). CDR3 length: 14 amino acids. V lost 6 bases to trimming and J lost 3 bases, with 14 bases between them. Germline-derived CDR1 and CDR2 are SGHTA and FQGNSA. The CDR3 DNA is TGTGCCAGCAGTCACACTCCAGGGGACACTGAAGCTTTCTTT. Amino acids: CASSHTPGDTEAFF. The full variable domain, with the rest looked up from reference TRBV7-2 and TRBJ1-1, is GAGVSQSPSNKVTEKGKDVELRCDPISGHTALYWYRQSLGQGLEFLIYFQGNSAPDKSGLPSDRFSAERTGGSVSTLTIQRTQQEDSAVYLCASSHTPGDTEAFFGQGTRLTVV.